A selection of T cell receptor beta chains follows, all from one sample in a study of graft-versus-host responses after intestinal transplantation. Sequenced by immunoSEQ multiplex PCR; TCRdb stores in-frame clones only, minus some. The repertoire has tens of thousands of clones, 90% of them found once; the top ten carry roughly 1.5%. Their antigens remain unidentified. The source material was unstimulated CD8+ T cells sorted from spleen or lymph node cells, sampled before transplant. The source of these receptors is a human donor who was the organ donor for an intestinal transplant. Each CDR3 is given with its conserved first and last residue. A D gene is named only where the DNA matches it firmly. Only part of the rows carry a size: once, few, many, or a class if the clone is expanded.

>NA|TRBV27|TRBJ2-7|NA
CASSLEFRSHEQYF
TGTGCCAGCAGTTTAGAGTTTCGGTCCCACGAGCAGTACTTC
>TRBD1|TRBV27|TRBJ1-2|NA
CASSLTGANYGYTF
TGTGCCAGCAGTTTAACAGGGGCTAACTATGGCTACACCTTC
>NA|TRBV5-5|TRBJ2-3|NA
CASSLVGRGPTDTQYF
TGTGCCAGCAGCTTGGTGGGGCGGGGCCCCACAGATACGCAGTATTTT
>TRBD2|TRBV10-3|TRBJ2-7|NA
CAISEPLAGGPEQYF
TGTGCCATCAGTGAGCCTCTAGCGGGAGGACCCGAGCAGTACTTC
>TRBD1|TRBV27|TRBJ2-7|NA
CASSLSPGQVHF
TGTGCCAGCAGTTTATCTCCGGGACAGGTGCACTTC
>NA|TRBV15|TRBJ1-2|few
CAALYQRKNRESGYTF
TGTGCCGCCCTCTATCAGCGAAAAAACAGGGAGTCGGGCTACACCTTC
>NA|TRBV29-1|TRBJ2-7|NA
CSVEGLAGKIYEQYF
TGCAGCGTTGAAGGTCTGGCGGGAAAGATCTACGAGCAGTACTTC
>TRBD2|TRBV28|TRBJ2-2|NA
CASTLTGTSGTGELFF
TGTGCCAGCACCCTAACCGGGACTAGCGGCACCGGGGAGCTGTTTTTT
>TRBD2|TRBV11-2|TRBJ2-3|NA
CASSLAGTSGGTDTQYF
TGTGCCAGCAGCTTAGCCGGGACTAGCGGGGGCACAGATACGCAGTATTTT
>NA|TRBV7-8|TRBJ2-7|NA
CASSSRFKPPRTYEQYF
TGTGCCAGCAGCTCCCGATTCAAGCCCCCCAGGACCTACGAGCAGTACTTC
>TRBD2|TRBV4-3|TRBJ2-3|NA
CASSYGLAGVDTQYF
TGCGCCAGCAGCTATGGACTAGCGGGAGTAGATACGCAGTATTTT
>NA|TRBV20-1|TRBJ2-1|NA
CSARYNEQFF
TGCAGTGCGCGGTACAATGAGCAGTTCTTC
>TRBD1|TRBV7-2|TRBJ1-5|once
CASSLEGTGGWGNQPQHF
TGTGCCAGCAGCTTAGAGGGGACAGGGGGCTGGGGCAATCAGCCCCAGCATTTT
>NA|TRBV11-3|TRBJ1-5|NA
CASSRGTRSNQPQHF
TGTGCCAGCAGCCGCGGGACGAGGAGCAATCAGCCCCAGCATTTT
>NA|TRBV6-1|TRBJ1-2|NA
CASRAGSGYGYTF
TGTGCCAGCAGGGCGGGCTCTGGGTATGGCTACACCTTC
>NA|TRBV5-1|TRBJ1-2|NA
CASSAGGAPHDGYTF
TGCGCCAGCAGCGCGGGGGGGGCGCCCCACGATGGCTACACCTTC
>TRBD1|TRBV19|TRBJ1-1|NA
CASRTGGWNTEAFF
TGTGCCAGTAGGACAGGGGGTTGGAACACTGAAGCTTTCTTT
>TRBD2|TRBV4-3|TRBJ2-7|NA
CASSQGLAGGPFEQYF
TGCGCCAGCAGCCAAGGCCTAGCGGGAGGGCCCTTCGAGCAGTACTTC
>NA|TRBV5-1|TRBJ1-1|NA
CASSLEHVNTEAFF
TGCGCCAGCAGCTTGGAACATGTTAACACTGAAGCTTTCTTT
>NA|TRBV5-4|TRBJ2-7|NA
CASSRGQLPYEQYF
TGTGCCAGCAGCCGTGGACAGTTGCCCTACGAGCAGTACTTC
>NA|TRBV11-2|TRBJ1-3|NA
CASSLTVSGNTIYF
TGTGCCAGCAGCTTAACAGTCTCTGGAAACACCATATATTTT
>NA|TRBV28|TRBJ1-1|NA
CASSLMGGIKNTEAFF
TGTGCCAGCAGTTTAATGGGGGGTATTAAGAACACTGAAGCTTTCTTT
>TRBD2|TRBV7-9|TRBJ2-2|NA
CASSPGSGSPYTGELFF
TGTGCCAGCAGCCCCGGAAGCGGGAGCCCTTACACCGGGGAGCTGTTTTTT
>NA|TRBV5-6|TRBJ2-3|NA
CASSPSRTDTQYF
TGTGCCAGCAGTCCGTCCCGCACAGATACGCAGTATTTT
>NA|TRBV25-1|TRBJ1-2|NA
CASSYRESYGYTF
TGTGCCAGCAGCTACAGGGAATCCTATGGCTACACCTTC
>NA|TRBV19|TRBJ2-1|NA
CASKTGYEQFF
TGTGCCAGTAAAACAGGGTACGAGCAGTTCTTC
>NA|TRBV27|TRBJ1-2|NA
CASSLTGHNGYTF
TGTGCCAGCAGTTTAACGGGACATAACGGCTACACCTTC
>NA|TRBV28|TRBJ1-4|medium-sized
CASSLQPTNEKLFF
TGTGCCAGCAGTCTACAGCCAACTAATGAAAAACTGTTTTTT
>NA|TRBV14|TRBJ1-2|NA
CASSQDVPLYGYTF
TGTGCCAGCAGCCAAGATGTACCACTCTATGGCTACACCTTC
>NA|TRBV7-8|TRBJ2-1|NA
CASSSHLEGNEQFF
TGTGCCAGCAGCTCCCATTTGGAGGGAAATGAGCAGTTCTTC
>NA|TRBV29-1|TRBJ2-7|NA
CSVGTGTYEQYF
TGCAGCGTTGGAACAGGAACCTACGAGCAGTACTTC
>TRBD1|TRBV7-3|TRBJ2-2|NA
CASGRQGRPGELFF
TGTGCCAGCGGGCGACAGGGGCGACCCGGGGAGCTGTTTTTT
>NA|TRBV5-1|TRBJ2-7|NA
CASSLARSYEQYF
TGCGCCAGCAGCTTGGCGCGCTCGTACGAGCAGTACTTC
>NA|TRBV6-5|TRBJ2-7|NA
CASSYSNYGTYEQYF
TGTGCCAGCAGTTACTCGAACTACGGGACCTACGAGCAGTACTTC
>NA|TRBV7-8|TRBJ2-7|NA
CASSLKGGRDYEQYF
TGTGCCAGCAGCTTAAAGGGTGGCAGGGACTACGAGCAGTACTTC
>NA|TRBV27|TRBJ1-1|NA
CASSWGRVGTEAFF
TGTGCCAGCAGTTGGGGGCGAGTAGGGACTGAAGCTTTCTTT
>NA|TRBV20-1|TRBJ1-2|NA
CSARGGNGYTF
TGCAGTGCTAGAGGAGGGAACGGCTACACCTTC
>TRBD2|TRBV29-1|TRBJ2-1|few
CSAGGGRTYNEQFF
TGCAGCGCCGGTGGCGGGAGGACCTACAATGAGCAGTTCTTC
>TRBD2|TRBV5-1|TRBJ2-7|NA
CASSLTGLAGGISYEQYF
TGCGCCAGCAGCCTGACAGGACTAGCGGGAGGGATCTCCTACGAGCAGTACTTC
>NA|TRBV5-4|TRBJ2-7|NA
CASSLVAGSSYEQYF
TGTGCCAGCAGCTTGGTTGCGGGGAGCTCCTACGAGCAGTACTTC
>NA|TRBV7-9|TRBJ1-1|NA
CASSLLVIWSDTEAFF
TGTGCCAGCAGCTTACTGGTTATTTGGTCGGACACTGAAGCTTTCTTT
>NA|TRBV5-5|TRBJ2-6|NA
CASSLVQGPASGANVLTF
TGTGCCAGCAGCTTGGTTCAGGGGCCCGCCTCTGGGGCCAACGTCCTGACTTTC
>NA|TRBV29-1|TRBJ2-7|NA
CSVTVTYEQYF
TGCAGCGTGACAGTCACCTACGAGCAGTACTTC
>TRBD2|TRBV14|TRBJ2-7|NA
CASSRTSHEQYF
TGTGCCAGCAGCAGGACTAGCCACGAGCAGTACTTC
>NA|TRBV14|TRBJ1-1|few
CASSHGGGTEAFF
TGTGCCAGCAGCCACGGTGGGGGGACTGAAGCTTTCTTT
>NA|TRBV10-1|TRBJ2-1|NA
CVGLRGPYNEQFF
TGCGTCGGCTTGCGGGGTCCCTACAATGAGCAGTTCTTC
>TRBD1|TRBV4-2|TRBJ2-7|NA
CASSQDPSGTGFYEQYF
TGTGCCAGCAGCCAAGATCCTTCCGGGACAGGGTTCTACGAGCAGTACTTC
>TRBD1|TRBV6-5|TRBJ1-2|NA
CASSYPKDRVDTF
TGTGCCAGCAGTTACCCCAAAGACAGGGTGGACACCTTC
>NA|TRBV28|TRBJ1-1|NA
CASSFPGEAFF
TGTGCCAGCAGTTTCCCAGGTGAAGCTTTCTTT
>NA|TRBV6-1|TRBJ2-7|NA
CASSWSTETYEQYF
TGTGCCAGCAGTTGGTCGACGGAGACCTACGAGCAGTACTTC
>TRBD2|TRBV7-2|TRBJ2-1|once
CASSLAGGHGEQFF
TGTGCCAGCAGCTTAGCGGGAGGGCATGGGGAGCAGTTCTTC
>NA|TRBV5-8|TRBJ2-5|NA
CASSLSVTSYQETQYF
TGTGCCAGCAGCTTGTCGGTCACTAGCTACCAAGAGACCCAGTACTTC
>NA|TRBV2|TRBJ1-2|few
CASSDSGYTF
TGTGCCAGCAGTGACAGTGGCTACACCTTC
>TRBD1|TRBV25-1|TRBJ2-3|few
CASSGTGADTQYF
TGTGCCAGCAGTGGGACAGGGGCGGATACGCAGTATTTT
>NA|TRBV6-5|TRBJ1-3|NA
CASSYSGVPGNTIYF
TGTGCCAGCAGTTACTCAGGGGTTCCTGGAAACACCATATATTTT
>NA|TRBV7-2|TRBJ2-1|NA
CASSLGLGYNEQFF
TGTGCCAGCAGCTTGGGCTTGGGCTACAATGAGCAGTTCTTC
>NA|TRBV9|TRBJ1-5|NA
CASSGRGSNQPQHF
TGTGCCAGCAGCGGACGGGGTAGCAATCAGCCCCAGCATTTT
>TRBD2|TRBV5-6|TRBJ2-7|few
CASSSGPGGRNEQYF
TGTGCCAGCAGCTCGGGACCGGGAGGGAGGAACGAGCAGTACTTC
>NA|TRBV5-1|TRBJ2-1|NA
CASSFSSGRKYNEQFF
TGCGCCAGCAGCTTCTCCAGCGGACGAAAGTACAATGAGCAGTTCTTC